Below, 28 T cell receptor beta chains from the same sample are listed, as sequenced in a study of cytomegalovirus exposure and HLA in healthy donors. PCR employed 60 Vbeta and 13 Jbeta primers. The method was immunoSEQ multiplex PCR; TCRdb's version includes in-frame clones alone and lacks a portion of them. In the table there are roughly 100,000 clones, approximately 86% of which are singletons. Sequencing was performed on PBMCs. Receptors were obtained from a man in his late teens or twenties in good health and CMV-seronegative.

The chain carries TRBV28 and TRBJ2-3; TRBD2 agrees at 8 bases. V shed 5 bases, J shed 4 bases, and the junction held 8 bases outside the gene matches. Germline CDR1 is MDHEN and CDR2 is SYDVKM. This CDR3 has 15 amino acids. The CDR3 sequence is CASSTLGGAPDTQYF. Written as DNA, the CDR3 is TGTGCCAGCAGTACCCTCGGGGGGGCCCCAGATACGCAGTATTTT.

This sequence joins TRBV27 and TRBJ2-7; TRBD1 matches at 11 bases. Germline CDR1 MNHEY, CDR2 SMNVEV (reference sequence). V trimming: 5 bases; J trimming: 5 bases; junction bases outside the gene matches: 5. The CDR3 has 14 residues. The CDR3 nucleotides are TGTGCCAGCAGTCTCGGACAGGGGGCCCACGAGCAGTACTTC. Translated, it gives CASSLGQGAHEQYF.

The V gene is TRBV15, the J gene TRBJ2-2; D is perhaps TRBD2 (5 bases). The CDR3 extends over 15 amino acids. Trimming stripped 0 bases from V and 8 bases from J, with 13 bases between. The V gene's germline CDR1 is LNHNV and CDR2 YYDKDF (reference sequence). CDR3 in amino acids: CATSREVVRAGELFF. The CDR3 DNA reads as TGTGCCACCAGCAGAGAAGTAGTGAGGGCGGGGGAGCTGTTTTTT.

Here the CDR3 DNA reads TGCGCCAGCAGGCCAATACCTAGCGGCACAGATACGCAGTATTTT. Its protein is CASRPIPSGTDTQYF. This chain links TRBV5-1 with TRBJ2-3; tentative D call: TRBD2 (6 bases). The CDR3 has 15 amino acids. Deletions cut 5 bases from V and 1 base from J, with 14 bases between. Germline lookup yields CDR1 SGHRS and CDR2 YFSETQ.

To note about this clone: Germline and junction disagree at one end, which may indicate a read error. This chain connects TRBV11-2 to TRBJ2-1; 14 nucleotides match TRBD2. Germline V gene data show CDR1 as SGHAT and CDR2 as FQNNGV. CDR3 length equals 14 residues. In DNA form, the CDR3 reads TGCGCCAGCAGCCTTGGGACTAGCGGGAGTAGTCAGTTCTTC. It codes for CASSLGTSGSSQFF.

The chain recombines TRBV9 with TRBJ2-1, with 8 bases identical to TRBD2. CDR1 and CDR2 from the germline V gene are SGDLS and YYNGEE. With V trimmed by 2 bases and J by 7 bases, 11 bases remained unmatched. This CDR3 is built from 16 residues. For the CDR3, the DNA is TGTGCCAGCAGCGTTGGTTTTAGCGGGATGTTGAATGAGCAGTTCTTC. It is translated as CASSVGFSGMLNEQFF.

The V and J genes are TRBV4-1 and TRBJ1-5; no firm D call. Trimming took off 0 bases at V and 4 bases at J, with 19 bases between the two ends. CDR1 MGHRA and CDR2 YSYEKL come from the germline V gene. The CDR3 contains 18 residues. The CDR3 bases are TGCGCCAGCAGCCAAGAGGGCCCTCACTCCGTTGGGAATCAGCCCCAGCATTTT. Amino acid sequence: CASSQEGPHSVGNQPQHF.

V gene TRBV9 combines with J gene TRBJ2-6, with 10 nucleotides matching TRBD1. The V gene's germline CDR1 is SGDLS and CDR2 YYNGEE. There are 18 residues in the CDR3. J gave up 3 bases and V 4 bases, and 10 bases lay outside the gene matches. CDR3 in DNA: TGTGCCAGCAGCCCTAAGACAGGGGGCGCGAGTGGGGCCAACGTCCTGACTTTC. This encodes CASSPKTGGASGANVLTF. The variable domain in full, completed from reference TRBV9 and TRBJ2-6, reads DSGVTQTPKHLITATGQRVTLRCSPRSGDLSVYWYQQSLDQGLQFLIQYYNGEERAKGNILERFSAQQFPDLHSELNLSSLELGDSALYFCASSPKTGGASGANVLTFGAGSRLTVL.

This rearrangement joins TRBV4-1 to TRBJ2-2; D uncertain. V was clipped by 2 bases and J by 4 bases, with 8 bases between them. The CDR3 covers 14 residues. CDR1 and CDR2 from the germline V gene are MGHRA and YSYEKL. DNA of the CDR3: TGCGCCAGCAGCCAACCCTTATCCACCGGGGAGCTGTTTTTT. This sequence encodes CASSQPLSTGELFF.

In nucleotides, the CDR3 is TGTGCCAGCAGCAAAATCGGGACAGGGGGGTACGAGCAGTACTTC. This gives the protein CASSKIGTGGYEQYF. J is TRBJ2-5 and V is TRBV28; 11 bases line up with TRBD1. The assigned J gene may be wrong: the sequence end matches TRBJ2-7 better. CDR3 length: 15 residues. Germline V gives CDR1 MDHEN, CDR2 SYDVKM.

This chain joins TRBV28 and TRBJ2-2; 8 nucleotides line up with TRBD1. Germline V CDR1 and CDR2: MDHEN, SYDVKM. The CDR3 spans 15 residues. J gave up 7 bases and V 4 bases, and 8 bases lay outside the gene matches. CDR3 amino acids: CASSSQGAGHGELFF. The CDR3, as DNA: TGTGCCAGCAGTTCCCAGGGGGCGGGTCACGGGGAGCTGTTTTTT.

The chain combines TRBV10-3 with TRBJ2-7; 11 nucleotides line up with TRBD1. The V gene's germline CDR1 is ENHRY and CDR2 SYGVKD. The ends lost 8 bases at V and 7 bases at J; junction bases unmatched: 7. This CDR3 is built from 13 residues. The CDR3 DNA reads TGTGCCATCCGGACAGGGGGCCAGGGGGAGCAGTACTTC. This translates into CAIRTGGQGEQYF.

V usage is TRBV27 and J usage is TRBJ2-7; weak D call: TRBD1 (6 bases). Germline-derived CDR1 and CDR2 are MNHEY and SMNVEV (reference sequence). The CDR3 sequence is 14 residues long. V lost 5 bases and J lost 2, with 13 bases in between. CDR3 amino acids: CASSSSWGPYEQYF. The CDR3 DNA reads TGTGCCAGCAGTAGTAGTTGGGGGCCCTACGAGCAGTACTTC.

The J gene is TRBJ1-1, the V gene TRBV7-8, with 8 bases matching TRBD1. Germline V gene sequence: CDR1 SGHVS, CDR2 FQNEAQ. The V and J ends lost 1 base and 4 bases, in that order; junction bases with no gene match: 5. There are 15 residues in the CDR3. The CDR3 sequence: CASSLGTGGVTEAFF. As DNA, the CDR3 is TGTGCCAGCAGCTTAGGAACAGGGGGTGTCACTGAAGCTTTCTTT.

The CDR3: CASSSHLAGVSYEQYF. As DNA, the CDR3 is TGTGCCAGCAGTTCCCACTTAGCGGGAGTATCCTACGAGCAGTACTTC. This sequence joins TRBV28 and TRBJ2-7; 9 bases are a match to TRBD2. CDR1 MDHEN and CDR2 SYDVKM come from the germline V gene. Germline trimming cut 4 bases from V and 1 base from J; bases unmatched to any gene: 8. This CDR3 region has 16 residues.

The chain recombines TRBV28 with TRBJ2-1, with a possible D match to TRBD2 (6 bases). The CDR3 spans 16 residues. V lost 5 bases, J lost 6 bases, and 20 bases lay in between. CDR1 MDHEN and CDR2 SYDVKM come from the germline V gene. Here the CDR3 reads CASSTTTSRTPNEQFF. The CDR3 region has the DNA TGTGCCAGCAGTACAACTACTAGCCGAACACCCAATGAGCAGTTCTTC.

V is TRBV6-5 and J is TRBJ2-7; D might be TRBD2 (5 bases). Germline loops: CDR1 MNHEY, CDR2 SVGAGI. CDR3 length equals 15 residues. V was trimmed by 6 bases and J by 0 bases, leaving 15 bases between them. The CDR3 region is CASSLGLMSSYEQYF. Written as DNA, the CDR3 is TGTGCCAGCAGCCTAGGACTTATGAGCTCCTACGAGCAGTACTTC.

The chain couples TRBV7-3 to TRBJ2-7, with 9 bases fitting TRBD1. The V gene end was trimmed by 5 bases and the J gene end by 5 bases; junction bases not matched to a gene: 10. Germline loops: CDR1 SGHTA, CDR2 FQGTGA. The CDR3 contains 15 residues. DNA of the CDR3: TGTGCCAGCAGCGCACAGGGCGGGACAGGGCACGAGCAGTACTTC. Its protein product is CASSAQGGTGHEQYF.

This rearrangement joins TRBV7-6 to TRBJ2-3; the match to TRBD2 covers 8 bases. Germline loops: CDR1 SGHVS, CDR2 FNYEAQ. The J segment lost 5 bases and the V segment lost 6 bases, leaving 10 bases of the junction unmatched. This CDR3 spans 15 amino acids. CDR3 region: CASRRSGAGGDTQYF. The CDR3 DNA is TGTGCCAGCAGACGGAGCGGTGCGGGAGGAGATACGCAGTATTTT.

The chain combines TRBV4-3 with TRBJ2-2, with 9 bases that match TRBD1. The V and J ends lost 1 base and 5 bases, in that order; junction bases with no gene match: 5. CDR1 is LGHNA and CDR2 is YSLEER in the germline V gene. This CDR3 contains 16 residues. The CDR3 DNA sequence: TGCGCCAGCAGCCAAGTTCACAGGGGGCGGACCGGGGAGCTGTTTTTT. This gives the protein CASSQVHRGRTGELFF.

The chain combines TRBV5-1 with TRBJ2-2; D perhaps matches TRBD1 (5 bases). CDR1 is SGHRS, CDR2 YFSETQ, per germline. Trimming shortened V by 2 bases and J by 5 bases, and 13 bases separated the two germline ends. The CDR3 is made up of 15 amino acids. CDR3 in DNA: TGCGCCAGCAGCTTTATAACTCAGGGAACCGGGGAGCTGTTTTTT. Protein: CASSFITQGTGELFF.

The chain uses TRBV20-1 and TRBJ2-7; no clear D gene. Trimming took 1 base from V and 7 from J, leaving 8 bases between them. The CDR3 runs 11 residues. The germline V gene has CDR1 DFQATT and CDR2 SNEGSKA (reference sequence). The CDR3 region is CSARGVREQYF. CDR3 nucleotide sequence: TGCAGTGCTAGAGGGGTGCGGGAGCAGTACTTC.

The DNA for the CDR3 is TGTGCCATCAGTGAGCGCTGGACACTCACAGATACGCAGTATTTT. Translation gives CAISERWTLTDTQYF. The chain carries TRBV10-3 and TRBJ2-3; D is perhaps TRBD1 (5 bases). The CDR3 loop spans 15 amino acids. Germline assignment: CDR1 ENHRY and CDR2 SYGVKD. Trimming shortened V by 2 bases and J by 2 bases, and 11 bases separated the two germline ends.

With respect to this clone: The germline gene is not matched at one end of the junction; a read error may be the cause. CDR3 amino acids: CASSPVTGVNNEQLF. The CDR3 coding sequence is TGTGCCAGCTCACCTGTGACAGGGGTTAACAATGAGCAGCTCTTC. V and J are TRBV18 and TRBJ2-1, with 8 bases aligning to TRBD1. This CDR3 is 15 amino acids long. The V gene's germline CDR1 is KGHSH and CDR2 LQKENI.

V is TRBV7-6 and J is TRBJ2-1; 10 nucleotides match TRBD2. This CDR3 is 18 amino acids long. Germline CDR1 is SGHVS and CDR2 is FNYEAQ. V was clipped by 3 bases and J by 8 bases; unmatched bases: 16. The CDR3 region is CASSFRFGRAGGLDEQFF. CDR3 nucleotides: TGTGCCAGCAGCTTCCGCTTTGGTAGAGCGGGAGGGTTGGATGAGCAGTTCTTC.

This clone was seen a single time. The gene calls are TRBV6-5 and TRBJ1-5; 7 nucleotides agree with TRBD1. Germline CDR1 reads MNHEY; CDR2 reads SVGAGI. This CDR3 contains 14 residues. Germline trimming cut 6 bases from V and 2 bases from J; bases unmatched to any gene: 4. CDR3 bases: TGTGCCAGCAGGGCCGACAGGGGCAATCAGCCCCAGCATTTT. Translation: CASRADRGNQPQHF.

V gene TRBV7-3 combines with J gene TRBJ1-1, with a possible D match to TRBD1 (6 bases). Germline assignment: CDR1 SGHTA and CDR2 FQGTGA. V lost 5 bases and J 1 base, leaving 11 bases between the germline ends. The CDR3 extends over 14 amino acids. The CDR3 DNA reads as TGTGCCAGCAGCCAGGGACACTCGAACACTGAAGCTTTCTTT. It translates to CASSQGHSNTEAFF.

The J gene is TRBJ2-1, the V gene TRBV6-6; no clear D gene. Trimming removed 2 bases at V and 8 bases at J, with 10 bases between. Germline lookup yields CDR1 MNHNY and CDR2 SVGAGI (reference sequence). The CDR3 totals 13 residues. CDR3 loop: CASSYKKRDEQFF. The CDR3 nucleotides read TGTGCCAGCAGTTACAAAAAGAGAGATGAGCAGTTCTTC.